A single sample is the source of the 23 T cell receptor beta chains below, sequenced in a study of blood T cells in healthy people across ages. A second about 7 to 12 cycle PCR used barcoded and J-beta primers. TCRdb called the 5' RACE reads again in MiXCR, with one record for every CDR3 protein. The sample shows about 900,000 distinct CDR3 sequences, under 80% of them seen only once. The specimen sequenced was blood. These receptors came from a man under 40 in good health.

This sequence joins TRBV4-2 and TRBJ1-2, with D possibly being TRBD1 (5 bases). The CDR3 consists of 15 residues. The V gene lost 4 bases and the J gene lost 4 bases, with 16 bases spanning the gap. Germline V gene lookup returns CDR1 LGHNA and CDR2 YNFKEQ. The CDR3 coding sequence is TGTGCCAGCAGCCCCGAGGTGGGACGGAGCTATGGCTACACCTTC. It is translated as CASSPEVGRSYGYTF.

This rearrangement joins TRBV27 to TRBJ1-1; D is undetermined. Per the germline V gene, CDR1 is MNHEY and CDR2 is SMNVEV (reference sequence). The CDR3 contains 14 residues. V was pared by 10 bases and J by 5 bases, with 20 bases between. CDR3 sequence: CATSLDPVGTEAFF. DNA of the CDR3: TGTGCCACCAGCCTAGATCCAGTAGGGACTGAAGCTTTCTTT.

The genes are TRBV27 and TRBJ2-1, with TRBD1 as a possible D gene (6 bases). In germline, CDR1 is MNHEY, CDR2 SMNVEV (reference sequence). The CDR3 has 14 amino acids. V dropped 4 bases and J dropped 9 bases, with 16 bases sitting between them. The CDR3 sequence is CASSSLTGTSEQFF. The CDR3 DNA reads TGTGCCAGCAGTTCCCTAACAGGGACCAGTGAGCAGTTCTTC.

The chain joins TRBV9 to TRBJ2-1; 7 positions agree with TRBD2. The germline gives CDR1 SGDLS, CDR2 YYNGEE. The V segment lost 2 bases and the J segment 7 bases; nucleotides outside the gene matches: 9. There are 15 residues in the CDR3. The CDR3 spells CASSVVGGDGNEQFF. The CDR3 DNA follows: TGTGCCAGCAGCGTTGTTGGGGGGGACGGGAATGAGCAGTTCTTC. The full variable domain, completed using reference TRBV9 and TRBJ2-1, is DSGVTQTPKHLITATGQRVTLRCSPRSGDLSVYWYQQSLDQGLQFLIQYYNGEERAKGNILERFSAQQFPDLHSELNLSSLELGDSALYFCASSVVGGDGNEQFFGPGTRLTVL.

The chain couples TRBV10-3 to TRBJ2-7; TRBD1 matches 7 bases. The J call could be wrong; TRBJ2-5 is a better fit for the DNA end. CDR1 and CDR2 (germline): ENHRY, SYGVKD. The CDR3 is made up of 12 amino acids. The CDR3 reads CAIGTAEETQYF. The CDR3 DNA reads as TGTGCCATTGGGACAGCGGAAGAGACCCAGTACTTC.

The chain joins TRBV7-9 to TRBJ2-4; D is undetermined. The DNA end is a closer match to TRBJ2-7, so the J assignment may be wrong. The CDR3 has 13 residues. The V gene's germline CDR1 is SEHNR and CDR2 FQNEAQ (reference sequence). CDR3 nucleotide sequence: TGTGCCAGCAGCGCCCCGGGCACCTACGAGCAGTACTTC. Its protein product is CASSAPGTYEQYF.

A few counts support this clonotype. DNA for the CDR3: TGCAGCGTTGTGGGGGACAGCCTCTATGGCTACACCTTC. This translates into CSVVGDSLYGYTF. The V gene is TRBV29-1, the J gene TRBJ1-2; 7 bases match TRBD1. The length of the CDR3 is 13 residues. V was clipped by 4 bases and J by 4 bases; unmatched bases: 6. Looked up from germline, CDR1 is SQVTM and CDR2 is ANQGSEA.

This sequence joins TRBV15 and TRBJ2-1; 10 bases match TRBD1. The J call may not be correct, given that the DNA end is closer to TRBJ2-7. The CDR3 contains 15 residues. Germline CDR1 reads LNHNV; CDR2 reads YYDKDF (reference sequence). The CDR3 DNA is TGTGCCACCAGCCCGCGACAGGGGGCCTACAATGAGCAGTACTTC. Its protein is CATSPRQGAYNEQYF.

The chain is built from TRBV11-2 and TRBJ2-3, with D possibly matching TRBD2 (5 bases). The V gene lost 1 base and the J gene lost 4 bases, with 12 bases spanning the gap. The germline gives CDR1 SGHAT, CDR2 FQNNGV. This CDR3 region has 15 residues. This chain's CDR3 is CASSLGAGRADTQYF. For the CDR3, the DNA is TGTGCCAGCAGCTTAGGGGCTGGGCGGGCAGATACGCAGTATTTT.

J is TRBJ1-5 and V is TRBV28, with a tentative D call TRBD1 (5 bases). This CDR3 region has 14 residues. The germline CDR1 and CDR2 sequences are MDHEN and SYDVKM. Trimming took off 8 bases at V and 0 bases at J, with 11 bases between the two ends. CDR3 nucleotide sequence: TGTGCCAGCGGATTCAGGGTTAGCAATCAGCCCCAGCATTTT. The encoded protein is CASGFRVSNQPQHF.

CDR3 DNA sequence: TGTGCCACCAGCAGAGATCCAGGGTCGGGACAGGGGGTTTTGCGCGGCTACACCTTC. It encodes CATSRDPGSGQGVLRGYTF. This chain connects TRBV15 to TRBJ1-2; TRBD1 aligns across 11 bases. The CDR3 is 19 amino acids. Trimming took 0 bases from V and 8 from J; bases not matched to a gene: 17. CDR1 is LNHNV, CDR2 YYDKDF, per germline (reference sequence).

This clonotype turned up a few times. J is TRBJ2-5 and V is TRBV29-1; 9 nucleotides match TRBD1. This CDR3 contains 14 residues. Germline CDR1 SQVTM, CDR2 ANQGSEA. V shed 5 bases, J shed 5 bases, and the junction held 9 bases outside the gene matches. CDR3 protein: CSVSGTGNWETQYF. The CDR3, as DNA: TGCAGCGTTTCCGGGACAGGGAATTGGGAGACCCAGTACTTC.

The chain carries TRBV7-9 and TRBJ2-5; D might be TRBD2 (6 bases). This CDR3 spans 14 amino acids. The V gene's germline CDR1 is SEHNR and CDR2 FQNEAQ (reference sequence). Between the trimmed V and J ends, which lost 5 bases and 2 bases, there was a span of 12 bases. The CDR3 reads CASSLPGRQETQYF. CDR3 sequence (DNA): TGTGCCAGCAGCCTCCCGGGGAGGCAAGAGACCCAGTACTTC.

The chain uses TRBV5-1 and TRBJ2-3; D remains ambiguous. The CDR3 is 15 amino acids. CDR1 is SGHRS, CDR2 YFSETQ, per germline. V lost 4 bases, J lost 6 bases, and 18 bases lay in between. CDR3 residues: CASSQSGRPPDTQYF. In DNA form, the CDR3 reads TGCGCCAGCAGCCAATCGGGCCGTCCCCCTGATACGCAGTATTTT.

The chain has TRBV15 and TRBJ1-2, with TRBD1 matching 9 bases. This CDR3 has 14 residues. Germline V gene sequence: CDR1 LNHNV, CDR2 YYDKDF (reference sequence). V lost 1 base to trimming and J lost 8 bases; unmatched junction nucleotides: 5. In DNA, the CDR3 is TGTGCCACCAGCAGAGCCGGGACAGGGCACGGCTACACCTTC. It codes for CATSRAGTGHGYTF.

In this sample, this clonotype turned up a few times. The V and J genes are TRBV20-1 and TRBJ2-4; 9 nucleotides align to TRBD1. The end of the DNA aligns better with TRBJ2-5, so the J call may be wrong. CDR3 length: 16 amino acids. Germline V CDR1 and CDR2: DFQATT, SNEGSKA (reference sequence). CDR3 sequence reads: CSARDRRDREGETQYF. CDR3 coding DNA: TGCAGTGCTAGAGATAGGAGGGACAGGGAAGGAGAGACCCAGTACTTC.

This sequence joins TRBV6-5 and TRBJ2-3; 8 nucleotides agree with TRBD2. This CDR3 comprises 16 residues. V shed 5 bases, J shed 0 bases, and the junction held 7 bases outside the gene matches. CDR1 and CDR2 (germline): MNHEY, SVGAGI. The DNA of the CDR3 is TGTGCCAGCAGTCGGGCCGGGGGGGCTAGCACAGATACGCAGTATTTT. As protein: CASSRAGGASTDTQYF.

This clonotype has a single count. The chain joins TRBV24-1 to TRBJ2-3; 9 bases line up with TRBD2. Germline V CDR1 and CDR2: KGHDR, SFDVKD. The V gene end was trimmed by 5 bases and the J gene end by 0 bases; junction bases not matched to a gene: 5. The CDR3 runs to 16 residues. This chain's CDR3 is CATSAPSGTSTDTQYF. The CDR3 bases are TGTGCCACCAGTGCCCCTAGCGGGACTAGCACAGATACGCAGTATTTT.

The CDR3 region has the DNA TGTGCTAGTGGTTTGCCTCCGAAACGGGACTATGGTGGGCAGTTCTTC. This encodes CASGLPPKRDYGGQFF. V is TRBV12-5 and J is TRBJ2-1; 7 bases match TRBD2. CDR1 LGHNT and CDR2 FRNRAP come from the germline V gene. The CDR3 is 16 amino acids. With 2 bases clipped from V and 12 bases from J, the junction kept 16 bases outside the gene matches.

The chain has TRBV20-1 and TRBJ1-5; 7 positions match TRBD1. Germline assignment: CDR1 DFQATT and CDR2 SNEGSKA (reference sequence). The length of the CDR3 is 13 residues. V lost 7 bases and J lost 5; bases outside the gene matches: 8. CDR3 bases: TGCAGTGACGACCGGGACAGAGATCAGCCCCAGCATTTT. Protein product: CSDDRDRDQPQHF.

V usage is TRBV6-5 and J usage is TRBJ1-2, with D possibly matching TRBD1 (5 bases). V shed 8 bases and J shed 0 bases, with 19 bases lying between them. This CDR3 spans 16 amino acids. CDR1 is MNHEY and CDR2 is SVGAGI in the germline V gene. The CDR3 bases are TGTGCCAGCCCTTGGGAGGGGCGACCCGCTAACTATGGCTACACCTTC. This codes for CASPWEGRPANYGYTF.

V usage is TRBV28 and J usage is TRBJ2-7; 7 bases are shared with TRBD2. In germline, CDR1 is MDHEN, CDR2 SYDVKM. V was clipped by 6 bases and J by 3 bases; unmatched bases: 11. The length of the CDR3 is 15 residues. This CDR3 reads CASSSSGLGVYEQYF. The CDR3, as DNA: TGTGCCAGCAGCTCTAGCGGTCTTGGGGTCTACGAGCAGTACTTC.

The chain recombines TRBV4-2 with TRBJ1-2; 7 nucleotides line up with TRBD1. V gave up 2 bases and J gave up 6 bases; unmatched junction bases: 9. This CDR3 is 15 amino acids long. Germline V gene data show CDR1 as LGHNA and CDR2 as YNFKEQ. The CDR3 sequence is CASSQTTGSGDGYTF. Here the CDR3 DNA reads TGTGCCAGCAGCCAAACGACAGGGAGTGGCGATGGCTACACCTTC.